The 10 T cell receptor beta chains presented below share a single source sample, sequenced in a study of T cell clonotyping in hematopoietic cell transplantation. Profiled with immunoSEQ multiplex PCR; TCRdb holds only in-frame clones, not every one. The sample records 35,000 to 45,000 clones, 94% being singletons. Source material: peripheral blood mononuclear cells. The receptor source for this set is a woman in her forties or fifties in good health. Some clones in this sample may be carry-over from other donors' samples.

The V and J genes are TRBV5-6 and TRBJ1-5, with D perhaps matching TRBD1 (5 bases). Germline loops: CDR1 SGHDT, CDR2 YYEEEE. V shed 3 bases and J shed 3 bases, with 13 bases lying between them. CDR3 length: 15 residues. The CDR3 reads CASSYAGTINQPQHF. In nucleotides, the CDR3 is TGTGCCAGCAGCTACGCCGGGACGATCAATCAGCCCCAGCATTTT.

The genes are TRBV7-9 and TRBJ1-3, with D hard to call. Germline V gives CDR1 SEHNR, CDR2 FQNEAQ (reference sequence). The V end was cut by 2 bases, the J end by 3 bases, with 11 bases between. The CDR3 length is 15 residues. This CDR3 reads CASSLSLLGGNTIYF. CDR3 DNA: TGTGCCAGCAGCTTATCTTTGTTAGGTGGAAACACCATATATTTT.

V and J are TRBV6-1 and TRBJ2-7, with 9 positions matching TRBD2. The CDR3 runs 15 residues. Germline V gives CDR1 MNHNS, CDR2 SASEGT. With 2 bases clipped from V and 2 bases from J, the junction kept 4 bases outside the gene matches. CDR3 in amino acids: CASSESGGGAYEQYF. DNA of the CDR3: TGTGCCAGCAGTGAAAGTGGCGGGGGGGCCTACGAGCAGTACTTC.

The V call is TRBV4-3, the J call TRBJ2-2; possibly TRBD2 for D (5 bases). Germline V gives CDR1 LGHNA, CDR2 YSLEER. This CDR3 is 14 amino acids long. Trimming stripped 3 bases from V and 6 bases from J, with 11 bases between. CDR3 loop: CASSHPLAAGELFF. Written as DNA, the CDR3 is TGCGCCAGCAGCCACCCCCTAGCCGCCGGGGAGCTGTTTTTT.

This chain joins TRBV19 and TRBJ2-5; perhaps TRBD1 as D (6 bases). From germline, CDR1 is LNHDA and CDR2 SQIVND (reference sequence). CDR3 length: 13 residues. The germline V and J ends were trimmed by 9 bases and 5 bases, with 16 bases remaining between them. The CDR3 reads CARTGSEVETQYF. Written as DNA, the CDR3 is TGTGCCAGAACAGGGTCGGAGGTGGAGACCCAGTACTTC.

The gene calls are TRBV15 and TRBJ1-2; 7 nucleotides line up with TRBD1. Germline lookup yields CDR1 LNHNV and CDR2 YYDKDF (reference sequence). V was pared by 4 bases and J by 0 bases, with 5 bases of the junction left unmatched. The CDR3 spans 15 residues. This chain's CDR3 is CATSMDRRANYGYTF. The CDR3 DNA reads TGTGCCACCAGCATGGACAGGCGAGCTAACTATGGCTACACCTTC.

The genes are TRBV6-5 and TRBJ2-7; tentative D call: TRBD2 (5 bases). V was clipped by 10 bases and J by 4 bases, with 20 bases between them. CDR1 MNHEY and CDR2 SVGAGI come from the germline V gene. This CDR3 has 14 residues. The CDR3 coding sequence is TGTGCCACCCGGTTACGGGGTCCCGGGTACGAGCAGTACTTC. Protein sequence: CATRLRGPGYEQYF.

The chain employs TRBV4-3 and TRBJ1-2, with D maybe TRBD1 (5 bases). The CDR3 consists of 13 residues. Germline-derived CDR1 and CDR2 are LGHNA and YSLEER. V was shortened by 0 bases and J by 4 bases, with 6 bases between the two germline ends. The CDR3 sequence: CASSQDGTYGYTF. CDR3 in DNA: TGCGCCAGCAGCCAAGATGGGACCTATGGCTACACCTTC.

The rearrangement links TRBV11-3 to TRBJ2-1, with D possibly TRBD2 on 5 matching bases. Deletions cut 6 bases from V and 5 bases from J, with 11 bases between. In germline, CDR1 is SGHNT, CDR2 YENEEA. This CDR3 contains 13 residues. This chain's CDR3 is CASSLGSDNEQFF. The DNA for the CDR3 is TGTGCCAGCAGTTTGGGGAGTGACAATGAGCAGTTCTTC. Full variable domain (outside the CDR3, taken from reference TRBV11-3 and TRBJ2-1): EAGVVQSPRYKIIEKKQPVAFWCNPISGHNTLYWYLQNLGQGPELLIRYENEEAVDDSQLPKDRFSAERLKGVDSTLKIQPAELGDSAVYLCASSLGSDNEQFFGPGTRLTVL.

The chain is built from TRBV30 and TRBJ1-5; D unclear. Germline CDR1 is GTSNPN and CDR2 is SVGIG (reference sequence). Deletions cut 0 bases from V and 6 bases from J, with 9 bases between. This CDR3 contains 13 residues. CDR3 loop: CAWSVEDGQPQHF. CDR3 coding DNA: TGTGCCTGGAGTGTTGAGGACGGTCAGCCCCAGCATTTT.